A selection of T cell receptor beta chains follows, all from one sample in a study of a mutant IDH1 vaccine in newly diagnosed glioma. No antigen has been assigned to these receptors. Repertoires were generated with immunoSEQ multiplex PCR, while TCRdb's copy carries only in-frame clones and drops some. The sample records 25,000 to 30,000 clones, 75% to 90% being singletons. This sample comprised PBMCs, obtained from a glioma patient whose treatment included an IDH1 peptide vaccine. The source is a young woman with glioma. Both conserved end residues are part of each CDR3. The order of the fields is V gene, J gene, clone size, D gene, CDR3 DNA, CDR3 protein. A D gene is named only where the DNA matches it firmly. Part of the rows lack a size; the others show once, few, many or a class for expanded clones.

v_gene: TRBV5-6
j_gene: TRBJ2-7
abundance: NA
d_gene: TRBD1
CDR3nt: TGTGCCAGCAGCGGCCTCCGGGACAGCTACGAGCAGTACTTC
CDR3aa: CASSGLRDSYEQYF

v_gene: TRBV5-1
j_gene: TRBJ2-1
abundance: NA
d_gene: TRBD2
CDR3nt: TGCGCCAGCGGGTCTAGCGGGTCATACTACAATGAGCAGTTCTTC
CDR3aa: CASGSSGSYYNEQFF

v_gene: TRBV5-4
j_gene: TRBJ2-3
abundance: NA
d_gene: TRBD2
CDR3nt: TGTGCCAGCAGCTTGGATGGGGGGGAAGATACGCAGTATTTT
CDR3aa: CASSLDGGEDTQYF

v_gene: TRBV29-1
j_gene: TRBJ2-7
abundance: NA
d_gene: NA
CDR3nt: TGCAGCGGGGGAGGTGGGGCCGAGCAGTACTTC
CDR3aa: CSGGGGAEQYF

v_gene: TRBV7-9
j_gene: TRBJ2-7
abundance: NA
d_gene: NA
CDR3nt: TGTGCCAGCAGCTGGACTGCCGGACCCTACGAGCAGTACTTC
CDR3aa: CASSWTAGPYEQYF

v_gene: TRBV18
j_gene: TRBJ2-3
abundance: NA
d_gene: NA
CDR3nt: TGTGCCAGCTCACCTTTGACGGTGAGCACAGATACGCAGTATTTT
CDR3aa: CASSPLTVSTDTQYF

v_gene: TRBV15
j_gene: TRBJ2-4
abundance: NA
d_gene: TRBD2
CDR3nt: TGTGCCACCAGCAGAGACTGGGGCGGGAGCGGCATTCAGTACTTC
CDR3aa: CATSRDWGGSGIQYF

v_gene: TRBV4-2
j_gene: TRBJ2-7
abundance: NA
d_gene: NA
CDR3nt: TGTGCCAGCAGTCCTACCCCGGGATACGAGCAGTACTTC
CDR3aa: CASSPTPGYEQYF

v_gene: TRBV6-5
j_gene: TRBJ2-7
abundance: NA
d_gene: NA
CDR3nt: TGTGCCAGCATATCTTCGTTCGGGGTCTACGAGCAGTACTTC
CDR3aa: CASISSFGVYEQYF

v_gene: TRBV19
j_gene: TRBJ2-5
abundance: NA
d_gene: NA
CDR3nt: TGTGCCAGTAGTATTCAGGAGACCCAGTACTTC
CDR3aa: CASSIQETQYF

v_gene: TRBV7-9
j_gene: TRBJ1-5
abundance: few
d_gene: NA
CDR3nt: TGTGCCAGCAGCCCGACACTACAACATCAGCCCCAGCATTTT
CDR3aa: CASSPTLQHQPQHF

v_gene: TRBV5-5
j_gene: TRBJ2-5
abundance: NA
d_gene: TRBD2
CDR3nt: TGTGCCAGCAGTTCTGGGACTAGCGAGACAGAGACCCAGTACTTC
CDR3aa: CASSSGTSETETQYF

v_gene: TRBV2
j_gene: TRBJ2-2
abundance: NA
d_gene: NA
CDR3nt: TGTGCCAGCAGTGAGTCCGGGGAGGCGTACACCGGGGAGCTGTTTTTT
CDR3aa: CASSESGEAYTGELFF

v_gene: TRBV14
j_gene: TRBJ1-1
abundance: few
d_gene: NA
CDR3nt: TGTGCCAGCAGCCAAGATCTGAACACTGAAGCTTTCTTT
CDR3aa: CASSQDLNTEAFF

v_gene: TRBV6-5
j_gene: TRBJ2-7
abundance: medium-sized
d_gene: TRBD2
CDR3nt: TGTGCCAGCAGTTCACCTAGCGGGGGGCTGATATACGAGCAGTACTTC
CDR3aa: CASSSPSGGLIYEQYF

v_gene: TRBV4-2
j_gene: TRBJ1-5
abundance: NA
d_gene: TRBD1
CDR3nt: TGTGCCAGCAGCCATCCACAGGGGGGGGACAATCAGCCCCAGCATTTT
CDR3aa: CASSHPQGGDNQPQHF

v_gene: TRBV7-2
j_gene: TRBJ2-1
abundance: NA
d_gene: NA
CDR3nt: TGTGCCAGCAGCTTAGTAGGGATCTTGGGTGAGCAGTTCTTC
CDR3aa: CASSLVGILGEQFF

v_gene: TRBV25-1
j_gene: TRBJ2-2
abundance: NA
d_gene: NA
CDR3nt: TGTGCCAGCAGTGGGACAGAGCCGAACACCGGGGAGCTGTTTTTT
CDR3aa: CASSGTEPNTGELFF

v_gene: TRBV29-1
j_gene: TRBJ2-7
abundance: NA
d_gene: NA
CDR3nt: TGCAGCGTTGAAGGAGGGGGCGAGCAGTACTTC
CDR3aa: CSVEGGGEQYF

v_gene: TRBV2
j_gene: TRBJ1-1
abundance: few
d_gene: NA
CDR3nt: TGTGCCAGCAGTGCAGAAAGGGGGACTGAAGCTTTCTTT
CDR3aa: CASSAERGTEAFF

v_gene: TRBV27
j_gene: TRBJ2-2
abundance: NA
d_gene: TRBD1
CDR3nt: TGTGCCAGCAAGGACGTCCACGGGACAGGGGATTCCGGGGAGCTGTTTTTT
CDR3aa: CASKDVHGTGDSGELFF

v_gene: TRBV15
j_gene: TRBJ2-5
abundance: NA
d_gene: NA
CDR3nt: TGTGCCACCAGGCCACAGATCCAAGAGACCCAGTACTTC
CDR3aa: CATRPQIQETQYF

v_gene: TRBV2
j_gene: TRBJ1-4
abundance: NA
d_gene: NA
CDR3nt: TGTGCCAGCAGTGGGGACACCTCAACTAATGAAAAACTGTTTTTT
CDR3aa: CASSGDTSTNEKLFF

v_gene: TRBV5-4
j_gene: TRBJ1-2
abundance: NA
d_gene: NA
CDR3nt: TGTGCCAGCAGCTTGTCCCGGGCATGGGGCTACACCTTC
CDR3aa: CASSLSRAWGYTF

v_gene: TRBV10-3
j_gene: TRBJ2-1
abundance: NA
d_gene: TRBD2
CDR3nt: TGTGCCATCAGTGATATAGCGGGAGAACTTTACAATGAGCAGTTCTTC
CDR3aa: CAISDIAGELYNEQFF

v_gene: TRBV7-7
j_gene: TRBJ2-5
abundance: NA
d_gene: TRBD1
CDR3nt: TGTGCTAGCAGCCTTGGGTTGGGGGACAGGGGAGAGACCCAGTACTTC
CDR3aa: CASSLGLGDRGETQYF

v_gene: TRBV6-6
j_gene: TRBJ1-2
abundance: NA
d_gene: NA
CDR3nt: TGTGCCAGCAGTTACGCGGACGGAGCCTATGGCTACACCTTC
CDR3aa: CASSYADGAYGYTF

v_gene: TRBV2
j_gene: TRBJ2-2
abundance: once
d_gene: TRBD1
CDR3nt: TGTGCCAGCAGACCCATCAGGGGGCGGAACACCGGGGAGCTGTTTTTT
CDR3aa: CASRPIRGRNTGELFF

v_gene: TRBV5-1
j_gene: TRBJ1-2
abundance: once
d_gene: NA
CDR3nt: TGCGCCAGCACGTGGGAGCCCGCTAAGTTCTATGGCTACACCTTC
CDR3aa: CASTWEPAKFYGYTF

v_gene: TRBV9
j_gene: TRBJ1-2
abundance: NA
d_gene: NA
CDR3nt: TGTGCCAGCAGCGGGGACACCGGGGCCTATGGCTACACCTTC
CDR3aa: CASSGDTGAYGYTF

v_gene: TRBV5-1
j_gene: TRBJ2-1
abundance: NA
d_gene: NA
CDR3nt: TGCGCCAGCAGCTTGGTTTCTAGGCCCTCCGGCGAGCAGTTCTTC
CDR3aa: CASSLVSRPSGEQFF

v_gene: TRBV5-8
j_gene: TRBJ2-6
abundance: NA
d_gene: NA
CDR3nt: TGTGCCAGCAGCTTGGGCTGGGCGGGACTGACACACTCTGGGGCCAACGTCCTGACTTTC
CDR3aa: CASSLGWAGLTHSGANVLTF

v_gene: TRBV6-5
j_gene: TRBJ2-7
abundance: NA
d_gene: NA
CDR3nt: TGTGCCAGCAAAGGTAAACCGTTCTACGAGCAGTACTTC
CDR3aa: CASKGKPFYEQYF

v_gene: TRBV7-2
j_gene: TRBJ1-4
abundance: NA
d_gene: NA
CDR3nt: TGTGCCAGCAGCTCCTTGGCAGCTAATGAAAAACTGTTTTTT
CDR3aa: CASSSLAANEKLFF

v_gene: TRBV7-8
j_gene: TRBJ2-7
abundance: NA
d_gene: TRBD1
CDR3nt: TGTGCCAGCAGCTCGGGACAGGTCTCCTACGAGCAGTACTTC
CDR3aa: CASSSGQVSYEQYF

v_gene: TRBV2
j_gene: TRBJ1-5
abundance: few
d_gene: TRBD1
CDR3nt: TGTGCCAGCAGGGCGGGCGGAGACAGGGGTCGCAATCAGCCCCAGCATTTT
CDR3aa: CASRAGGDRGRNQPQHF

v_gene: TRBV6-1
j_gene: TRBJ1-2
abundance: NA
d_gene: NA
CDR3nt: TGTGCCAGCAGTGCAAAAGCGGGGGTCTATGGCTACACCTTC
CDR3aa: CASSAKAGVYGYTF

v_gene: TRBV11-3
j_gene: TRBJ1-1
abundance: NA
d_gene: NA
CDR3nt: TGTGCCAGCAGCTTAGATTCCCTCGGACAGAACACTGAAGCTTTCTTT
CDR3aa: CASSLDSLGQNTEAFF

v_gene: TRBV5-1
j_gene: TRBJ1-4
abundance: NA
d_gene: TRBD1
CDR3nt: TGCGCCTCCCAGGGGACAGGGGACAAAGGTGAAAAACTGTTTTTT
CDR3aa: CASQGTGDKGEKLFF

v_gene: TRBV6-1
j_gene: TRBJ2-1
abundance: once
d_gene: TRBD1
CDR3nt: TGTGCCAGCAGTGAATGGACAGGGGGCAAGAATGAGCAGTTCTTC
CDR3aa: CASSEWTGGKNEQFF

v_gene: TRBV27
j_gene: TRBJ2-7
abundance: NA
d_gene: TRBD1
CDR3nt: TGTGCCAGCAGCCGACAGGGGAACGCCTACGAGCAGTACTTC
CDR3aa: CASSRQGNAYEQYF

v_gene: TRBV5-1
j_gene: TRBJ2-1
abundance: few
d_gene: TRBD2
CDR3nt: TGCGCCAGCAGCCAGGCTAGCGGGGTCTACAATGAGCAGTTCTTC
CDR3aa: CASSQASGVYNEQFF

v_gene: TRBV7-7
j_gene: TRBJ2-3
abundance: NA
d_gene: NA
CDR3nt: TGTGCTAGCAGCTCCGGACAGCCAGGCCTCACAGATACGCAGTATTTT
CDR3aa: CASSSGQPGLTDTQYF

v_gene: TRBV11-3
j_gene: TRBJ1-2
abundance: NA
d_gene: NA
CDR3nt: TGTGCCAGCAGCTCGGTTCGGAATGGCTACACCTTC
CDR3aa: CASSSVRNGYTF

v_gene: TRBV7-9
j_gene: TRBJ2-5
abundance: NA
d_gene: TRBD2
CDR3nt: TGTGCCAGCAGCATAGCTAGCGGGCGCCTTGTGGCGGGGAAGACCCAGTACTTC
CDR3aa: CASSIASGRLVAGKTQYF

v_gene: TRBV13
j_gene: TRBJ2-1
abundance: NA
d_gene: TRBD2
CDR3nt: TGTGCCAGCAGCACGTATAGCGGGAGGCCCTACAATGAGCAGTTCTTC
CDR3aa: CASSTYSGRPYNEQFF

v_gene: TRBV7-2
j_gene: TRBJ2-1
abundance: NA
d_gene: TRBD2
CDR3nt: TGTGCCAGCAGCTTAGTTGGGGGGGGTCGGGATGAGCAGTTCTTC
CDR3aa: CASSLVGGGRDEQFF

v_gene: TRBV5-4
j_gene: TRBJ1-4
abundance: NA
d_gene: TRBD1
CDR3nt: TGTGCCAGCAGCGGAACCGGGACAGGGAATGAAAAACTGTTTTTT
CDR3aa: CASSGTGTGNEKLFF

v_gene: TRBV13
j_gene: TRBJ2-7
abundance: NA
d_gene: NA
CDR3nt: TGTGCCAGCAGCTTAGGCTCCGGAGGGGGAAGCTCCTACGAGCAGTACTTC
CDR3aa: CASSLGSGGGSSYEQYF

v_gene: TRBV27
j_gene: TRBJ1-1
abundance: once
d_gene: NA
CDR3nt: TGTGCCAGCAGTTTAGGGGGTAACACTGAAGCTTTCTTT
CDR3aa: CASSLGGNTEAFF

v_gene: TRBV30
j_gene: TRBJ2-6
abundance: NA
d_gene: NA
CDR3nt: TGTGCCTGGAGTGTAGGGGGGCGTGGGGCCAACGTCCTGACTTTC
CDR3aa: CAWSVGGRGANVLTF

v_gene: TRBV14
j_gene: TRBJ1-1
abundance: few
d_gene: NA
CDR3nt: TGTGCCAGCAGCCAAGATACGGGACGGCAAGGGACTGAAGCTTTCTTT
CDR3aa: CASSQDTGRQGTEAFF

v_gene: TRBV10-3
j_gene: TRBJ2-1
abundance: NA
d_gene: NA
CDR3nt: TGTGCCATCAACCCAAGCGGACTTGCGACCTACAATGAGCAGTTCTTC
CDR3aa: CAINPSGLATYNEQFF

v_gene: TRBV7-8
j_gene: TRBJ2-1
abundance: NA
d_gene: TRBD1
CDR3nt: TGTGCCAGCAGCTTAGCGAGTCGACAGGGGGCGACTGAGCAGTTCTTC
CDR3aa: CASSLASRQGATEQFF

v_gene: TRBV29-1
j_gene: TRBJ1-2
abundance: NA
d_gene: NA
CDR3nt: TGCAGCGTCGGTGCAGATTATGGCTACACCTTC
CDR3aa: CSVGADYGYTF

v_gene: TRBV7-2
j_gene: TRBJ1-6
abundance: once
d_gene: TRBD1
CDR3nt: TGTGCCAGCAGCTTAGGTTCCGGGACAGGGTCGGGAGGTTCACCCCTCCACTTT
CDR3aa: CASSLGSGTGSGGSPLHF

v_gene: TRBV19
j_gene: TRBJ2-1
abundance: NA
d_gene: NA
CDR3nt: TGTGCCAGTAGTATAGAGGGGGTCTATGAGCAGTTCTTC
CDR3aa: CASSIEGVYEQFF

v_gene: TRBV27
j_gene: TRBJ2-7
abundance: NA
d_gene: TRBD1
CDR3nt: TGTGCCAGCAGTTTATTTCAGGGGGCCGGCTACGAGCAGTACTTC
CDR3aa: CASSLFQGAGYEQYF